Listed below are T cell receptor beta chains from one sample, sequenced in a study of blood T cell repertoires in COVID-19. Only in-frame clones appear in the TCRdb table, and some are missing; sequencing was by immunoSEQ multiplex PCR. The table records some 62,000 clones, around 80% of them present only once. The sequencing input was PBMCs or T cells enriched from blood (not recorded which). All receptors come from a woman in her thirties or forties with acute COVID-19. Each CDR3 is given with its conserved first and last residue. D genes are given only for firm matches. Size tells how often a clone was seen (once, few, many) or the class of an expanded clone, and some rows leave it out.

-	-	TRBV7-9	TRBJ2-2	TGTGCCAGCAGCTTAGAGGGGGTCTACGCCGGGGAGCTGTTTTTT	CASSLEGVYAGELFF
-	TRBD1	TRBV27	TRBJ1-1	TGTGCCAGCAGAGACGGACAGGTTTTCACTGAAGCTTTCTTT	CASRDGQVFTEAFF
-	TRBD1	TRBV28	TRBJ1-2	TGTGCCAGCAGTTTATGGGGGACAGGGAATGGCTACACCTTC	CASSLWGTGNGYTF
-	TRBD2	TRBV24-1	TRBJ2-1	TGTGCCACCTCTGGACTAGCGGGAGCTGGTGAGCAGTTCTTC	CATSGLAGAGEQFF
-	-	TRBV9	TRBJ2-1	TGTGCCAGCAACGTCGGCGGGACCGAAGTGGAGAATGAGCAGTTCTTC	CASNVGGTEVENEQFF
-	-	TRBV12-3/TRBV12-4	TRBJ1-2	TGTGCCAGCAGATCGGACGGGGGCTATGGCTACACCTTC	CASRSDGGYGYTF
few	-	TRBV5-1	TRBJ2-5	TGCGCCAGCAGCTTGGGAACTGTCGACCGGCGGGAGACCCAGTACTTC	CASSLGTVDRRETQYF
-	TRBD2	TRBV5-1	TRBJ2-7	TGCGCCAGCAGCACCGGGACTAGTAGGGGATTCTACGAGCAGTACTTC	CASSTGTSRGFYEQYF
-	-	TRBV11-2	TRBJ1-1	TGTGCCAGCAGCCCCATAACCAGCGCTGAAGCTTTCTTT	CASSPITSAEAFF
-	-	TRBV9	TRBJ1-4	TGTGCCAGCAGCGTAGAGGGGGACACCGATGAAAAACTGTTTTTT	CASSVEGDTDEKLFF
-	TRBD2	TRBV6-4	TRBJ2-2	TGTGCCAGCAGTGACTCACGGGGGGCCGGGGAGCTGTTTTTT	CASSDSRGAGELFF
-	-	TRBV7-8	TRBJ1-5	TGTGCCAGCAGCTTAGAACGGTATAGCAATCAGCCCCAGCATTTT	CASSLERYSNQPQHF
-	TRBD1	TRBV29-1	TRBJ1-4	TGCAGCGTTCAAGCCAGGGGGTTGACTAATGAAAAACTGTTTTTT	CSVQARGLTNEKLFF
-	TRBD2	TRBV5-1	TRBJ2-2	TGCGCCAGCAGTTCCGGGACTAGCGGGGGCGCCCGCGGGGAGCTGTTTTTT	CASSSGTSGGARGELFF
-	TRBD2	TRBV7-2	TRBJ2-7	TGTGCCAGCAGCTTAGGAGCGGGAGGGCCGGGCGAGCAGTACTTC	CASSLGAGGPGEQYF
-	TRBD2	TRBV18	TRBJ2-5	TGTGCCAGCTCACCACCGGGGACTAGCCGAGAGACCCAGTACTTC	CASSPPGTSRETQYF
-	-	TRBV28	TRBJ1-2	TGTGCCAGCCACCTGAGGGGGAAAGGGTATGGCTACACCTTC	CASHLRGKGYGYTF
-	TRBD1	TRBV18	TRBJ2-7	TGTGCCAGCTCAGTCCGGGACAGTTCCTACGAGCAGTACTTC	CASSVRDSSYEQYF
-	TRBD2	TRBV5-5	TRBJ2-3	TGTGCCAGCAGTGCCCGGGACTACACAGATACGCAGTATTTT	CASSARDYTDTQYF
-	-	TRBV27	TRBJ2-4	TGTGCCAGCAGAAGTTCGTGGGAGTGGGAGCTACCCCTTAAAAACATTCAGTACTTC	CASRSSWEWELPLKNIQYF
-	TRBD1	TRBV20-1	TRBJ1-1	TGCAGTGCCAGTGGACAGGGGGCGAGCACTGAAGCTTTCTTT	CSASGQGASTEAFF
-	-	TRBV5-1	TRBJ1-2	TGCGCCAGCAGCGGGCTAAACAGCTATGGCTACACCTTC	CASSGLNSYGYTF
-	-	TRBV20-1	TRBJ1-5	TGCAGTGCTAGTCGAGTTTCAGGTATTGGCAATCAGCCCCAGCATTTT	CSASRVSGIGNQPQHF
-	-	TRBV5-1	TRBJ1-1	TGCGCCAGTACACAGGGTCTTGAAGCTTTCTTT	CASTQGLEAFF
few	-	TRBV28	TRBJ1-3	TGTGCCAGCAGTTTACCAGGGATCCAGACTAACACCATATATTTT	CASSLPGIQTNTIYF
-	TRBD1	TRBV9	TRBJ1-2	TGTGCCAGCAGCGTACAGGGGGCAAGGAGCTATGGCTACACCTTC	CASSVQGARSYGYTF
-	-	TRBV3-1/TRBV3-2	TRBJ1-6	TGTGCCAGCAGCATGACCCCCCGGAGCTCCTATAATTCACCCCTCCACTTT	CASSMTPRSSYNSPLHF
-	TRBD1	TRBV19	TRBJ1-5	TGTGCCAGTAGTATAGGACAGGGGGCGAGTCAGCCCCAGCATTTT	CASSIGQGASQPQHF
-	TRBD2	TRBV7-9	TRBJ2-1	TGTGCCAGCAGCCCCCTAGCGGGGGGTCTTCTCAATGAGCAGTTCTTC	CASSPLAGGLLNEQFF
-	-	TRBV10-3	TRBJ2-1	TGTGCCATCAGTGGGCTAGAGAATGAGCAGTTCTTC	CAISGLENEQFF
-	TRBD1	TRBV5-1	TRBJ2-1	TGCGCCAGCAGCTTAGGACAGGGTTCAAATGAGCAGTTCTTC	CASSLGQGSNEQFF
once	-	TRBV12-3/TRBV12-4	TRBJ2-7	TGTGCCAGCAGTTTGGGGGGTTGGAGCGAGCAGTACTTC	CASSLGGWSEQYF
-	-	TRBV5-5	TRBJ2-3	TGTGCCAGCTCCGGCAGGGTGGAAACAGATACGCAGTATTTT	CASSGRVETDTQYF
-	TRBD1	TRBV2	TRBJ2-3	TGTGCCAGCAATGACAGGGGTAGCACAGATACGCAGTATTTT	CASNDRGSTDTQYF
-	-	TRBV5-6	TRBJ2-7	TGTGCCAGCAGCCGGGACTTCTACGAGCAGTACTTC	CASSRDFYEQYF
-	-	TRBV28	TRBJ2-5	TGTGCCAGCAGTTCACCCCGGGCCGGGGTAGAAGAGACCCAGTACTTC	CASSSPRAGVEETQYF
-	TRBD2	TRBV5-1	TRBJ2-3	TGCGCCAGCAGCAACGGACTAGCGGGGGGTACAGATACGCAGTATTTT	CASSNGLAGGTDTQYF
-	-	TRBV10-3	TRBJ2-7	TGTGCCACCATAGCGGAATCCTACGAGCAGTACTTC	CATIAESYEQYF
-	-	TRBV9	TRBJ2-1	TGTGCCAGCAGCGTATCGATCTCCAGCTCCTACAATGAGCAGTTCTTC	CASSVSISSSYNEQFF
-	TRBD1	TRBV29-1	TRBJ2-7	TGCAGCGTTGCTCAGGGGGCCGGCGAGCAGTACTTC	CSVAQGAGEQYF
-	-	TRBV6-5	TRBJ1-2	TGTGCCAGCAGTTACCGACCTGTGGGAGATGGCTACACCTTC	CASSYRPVGDGYTF
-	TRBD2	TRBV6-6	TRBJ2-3	TGTGCCAGCAGTCTAGCTGGGACTAGCGGGGGGGCCCCGACAGATACGCAGTATTTT	CASSLAGTSGGAPTDTQYF
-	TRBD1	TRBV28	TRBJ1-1	TGTGCCAGCAGTGCCCTCCCAAGGGGGCTGTACACTGAAGCTTTCTTT	CASSALPRGLYTEAFF
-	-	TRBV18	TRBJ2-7	TGTGCCAGCTCACCGGGTGGGGGGAACTCCTACGAGCAGTACTTC	CASSPGGGNSYEQYF
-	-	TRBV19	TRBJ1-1	TGTGCCAGTAGTTCGCAGATGAACACTGAAGCTTTCTTT	CASSSQMNTEAFF
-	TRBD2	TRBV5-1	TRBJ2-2	TGCGCCACCCGAGCCCCGGGAGGTCCCACCGGGGAGCTGTTTTTT	CATRAPGGPTGELFF
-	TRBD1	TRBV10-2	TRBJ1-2	TGCGCCAGCAGTGCCACAGGGGACTATGGCTACACCTTC	CASSATGDYGYTF
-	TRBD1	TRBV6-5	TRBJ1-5	TGTGCCAGCATCCGACAGGGCGATCAGCCCCAGCATTTT	CASIRQGDQPQHF
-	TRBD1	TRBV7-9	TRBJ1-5	TGTGCCAGCAGCTTATCCTCGGGACAGGGGAACGGTTTTGCGCCCCAGCATTTT	CASSLSSGQGNGFAPQHF
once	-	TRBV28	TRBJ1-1	TGTGCCAGCAGTGGCAGGGTGGACACTGAAGCTTTCTTT	CASSGRVDTEAFF
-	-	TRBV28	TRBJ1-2	TGTGCCAGCAGTTTTCAGGGGACCTTCTATTATGGCTACACCTTC	CASSFQGTFYYGYTF
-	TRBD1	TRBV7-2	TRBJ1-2	TGTGCCAGCAGCTTCGGACAGGGAGCTAACTATGGCTACACCTTC	CASSFGQGANYGYTF